This T cell receptor (beta chain) is from a study of CD8 T cell repertoires and HIV-1 epitope variants. Overall study: Separate wells received one of Twenty-five Gag or Nef variant peptides. Cultures ran ten to eleven days, with IL-2, IL-7 and IL-15 added on days 3 and 7.

Turning to this clone: Its specificity is not known.

The CDR3 length is 13 residues. The V and J ends lost 6 bases and 3 bases respectively, with 8 bases between them. Germline V CDR1 and CDR2: SNHLY, FYNNEI. Clones were read by immunoSEQ multiplex PCR, and TCRdb kept only the in-frame ones, dropping some. The sample includes approximately 5,100 clones, over 50% of them seen just once. This sequence joins TRBV2 and TRBJ2-2; D remains ambiguous. The sample was cultured CD8+ T cells derived from PBMCs. The sequence was collected from a male donor with HIV. The CDR3 reads CASRQDDTGELFF. CDR3 bases: TGTGCCAGCAGGCAGGACGACACCGGGGAGCTGTTTTTT.